A single sample gave rise to the 21 T cell receptor beta chains below, sequenced in a study of PD-L1 blockade in urothelial cancer. The table came from immunoSEQ multiplex PCR; TCRdb's copy has only in-frame clones and leaves some out. The data show some 25,000 clones, almost 85% seen once. This material consisted of PBMCs, taken around atezolizumab (anti-PD-L1) treatment. These receptors were collected from a man between 65 and 80 years old with urothelial cancer.

The chain recombines TRBV28 with TRBJ2-1; no clear D gene. V lost 3 bases to trimming and J lost 2 bases, with 11 bases between them. This CDR3 is built from 15 residues. Germline CDR1 is MDHEN and CDR2 is SYDVKM. CDR3 in amino acids: CASSFPSQTYNEQFF. In nucleotides, the CDR3 is TGTGCCAGCAGTTTTCCCTCCCAGACCTACAATGAGCAGTTCTTC. Variable domain in full (rest from reference TRBV28 and TRBJ2-1): DVKVTQSSRYLVKRTGEKVFLECVQDMDHENMFWYRQDPGLGLRLIYFSYDVKMKEKGDIPEGYSVSREKKERFSLILESASTNQTSMYLCASSFPSQTYNEQFFGPGTRLTVL.

The chain combines TRBV9 with TRBJ2-7; D remains unclear. CDR1 is SGDLS and CDR2 is YYNGEE in the germline V gene. V lost 0 bases to trimming and J lost 6 bases, with 10 bases between them. This CDR3 has 13 residues. The CDR3 DNA sequence: TGTGCCAGCAGCGTAGATATAGGCGGCGAGCAGTACTTC. Translated, it gives CASSVDIGGEQYF.

The chain couples TRBV28 to TRBJ2-2, with TRBD1 matching 7 bases. J gave up 0 bases and V 6 bases, and 7 bases lay outside the gene matches. Germline assignment: CDR1 MDHEN and CDR2 SYDVKM. The length of the CDR3 is 16 residues. Here the CDR3 reads CASRTGQLANTGELFF. Written as DNA, the CDR3 is TGTGCCAGCAGGACGGGACAGCTCGCGAACACCGGGGAGCTGTTTTTT.

The V gene is TRBV28, the J gene TRBJ2-7; 9 nucleotides align to TRBD1. Trimming at V came to 6 bases and at J to 2 bases, leaving 5 bases not matched to a gene. Germline V gene sequence: CDR1 MDHEN, CDR2 SYDVKM. The CDR3 runs 14 residues. This CDR3 reads CASSPGDRAYEQYF. CDR3 bases: TGTGCCAGCAGCCCGGGGGACAGGGCCTACGAGCAGTACTTC. The full variable domain, completed using reference TRBV28 and TRBJ2-7, is DVKVTQSSRYLVKRTGEKVFLECVQDMDHENMFWYRQDPGLGLRLIYFSYDVKMKEKGDIPEGYSVSREKKERFSLILESASTNQTSMYLCASSPGDRAYEQYFGPGTRLTVT.

This clone showed up just a few times. The CDR3 sequence is CASSSGTSNQPQHF. The CDR3 DNA reads as TGTGCCAGCAGCTCCGGGACTTCCAATCAGCCCCAGCATTTT. V is TRBV13 and J is TRBJ1-5; perhaps TRBD1 as D (5 bases). V gave up 4 bases and J gave up 3 bases, with 10 bases separating them. The CDR3 is made up of 14 amino acids. From germline, CDR1 is PRHDT and CDR2 FYEKMQ (reference sequence).

This chain connects TRBV7-9 to TRBJ2-3, with 9 bases lining up with TRBD2. V lost 3 bases to trimming and J lost 5 bases; unmatched junction nucleotides: 3. This CDR3 has 14 amino acids. Germline values: CDR1 SEHNR, CDR2 FQNEAQ (reference sequence). The CDR3 sequence is CASSLLAGVDTQYF. CDR3 nucleotide sequence: TGTGCCAGCAGCTTGTTAGCGGGAGTAGATACGCAGTATTTT.

The chain is built from TRBV18 and TRBJ2-4; TRBD1 aligns across 7 bases. The CDR3 runs 17 residues. The junction had 9 bases not matched to a gene; V was cut back by 1 base and J by 3 bases. Germline values: CDR1 KGHSH, CDR2 LQKENI. DNA of the CDR3: TGTGCCAGCTCACCACTTCGTCGGCAGGGGGACAAAAACATTCAGTACTTC. This sequence encodes CASSPLRRQGDKNIQYF.

The chain employs TRBV9 and TRBJ2-2, with 11 bases fitting TRBD2. This CDR3 spans 16 amino acids. The ends lost 3 bases at V and 1 base at J; junction bases unmatched: 2. Germline V gene data show CDR1 as SGDLS and CDR2 as YYNGEE. The CDR3 DNA sequence: TGTGCCAGCAGCGGGGGGACTAGCGGGAACACCGGGGAGCTGTTTTTT. It specifies CASSGGTSGNTGELFF.

CDR3 sequence (DNA): TGTGCCAGCAGGGACAGGGACGGAAACACCATATATTTT. Protein product: CASRDRDGNTIYF. The chain links TRBV6-1 to TRBJ1-3, with 8 nucleotides matching TRBD1. Germline-derived CDR1 and CDR2 are MNHNS and SASEGT. This CDR3 has 13 amino acids. With V trimmed by 6 bases and J by 4 bases, 2 bases remained unmatched.

This clone has only one observation. The chain carries TRBV10-1 and TRBJ2-1; TRBD1 aligns across 10 bases. Germline lookup yields CDR1 WNHNN and CDR2 SYGVQD (reference sequence). This CDR3 region has 15 residues. Trimming removed 3 bases from V and 5 bases from J; junction bases left unmatched: 4. The CDR3 DNA is TGCGCCAGCAGTGAAGGACAGGGGGACAACAATGAGCAGTTCTTC. Translated, it gives CASSEGQGDNNEQFF.

The chain couples TRBV5-1 to TRBJ1-2, with D unresolved. V was cut by 0 bases and J by 0 bases, with 9 bases left in between. The germline gives CDR1 SGHRS, CDR2 YFSETQ. This CDR3 spans 15 amino acids. CDR3 sequence (DNA): TGCGCCAGCAGCTTGGGTTCGTCCTCTAACTATGGCTACACCTTC. Its protein product is CASSLGSSSNYGYTF.

Only a few counts were recorded for this clone. The chain employs TRBV14 and TRBJ1-4, with a tentative D call TRBD1 (5 bases). V gave up 3 bases and J gave up 11 bases, with 19 bases separating them. The CDR3 spans 15 residues. Germline V gene data show CDR1 as SGHDN and CDR2 as FVKESK. In DNA, the CDR3 is TGTGCCAGCAGCCATCGCTCGGGGGGGTTGGAGAAACTGTTTTTT. It codes for CASSHRSGGLEKLFF.

The sample holds one count of this clone. The chain carries TRBV18 and TRBJ1-1; the D gene is possibly TRBD1 (6 bases). The CDR3 contains 16 residues. CDR1 KGHSH and CDR2 LQKENI come from the germline V gene. V lost 0 bases and J lost 0, with 11 bases in between. Here the CDR3 reads CASSPPGGRVNTEAFF. The CDR3 DNA reads TGTGCCAGCTCACCACCGGGGGGGCGCGTGAACACTGAAGCTTTCTTT.

This clone turned up a few times. The rearrangement joins TRBV10-1 to TRBJ2-4; 13 bases fit TRBD2. The CDR3 extends over 16 amino acids. Trimming removed 3 bases from V and 6 bases from J; junction bases left unmatched: 5. Germline V gene lookup returns CDR1 WNHNN and CDR2 SYGVQD (reference sequence). CDR3 amino acids: CASSDGTSGKGNIQYF. DNA of the CDR3: TGCGCCAGCAGTGATGGGACTAGCGGGAAAGGAAACATTCAGTACTTC.

The V call is TRBV2, the J call TRBJ2-7, with 10 positions matching TRBD2. This CDR3 has 14 residues. Germline CDR1 SNHLY, CDR2 FYNNEI. After removal of 8 bases from V and 2 bases from J, the junction contained 6 bases not matched to a gene. The DNA for the CDR3 is TGTGCCAGCCCTACTAGCGGGGCTACCTACGAGCAGTACTTC. It is translated as CASPTSGATYEQYF.

In DNA form, the CDR3 reads TGCGCCAGCAGCCAAGCCGGGACAGGCTCTGGAAACACCATATATTTT. Its translation is CASSQAGTGSGNTIYF. This sequence joins TRBV4-1 and TRBJ1-3, with 8 bases fitting TRBD1. The CDR3 sequence is 16 residues long. Germline CDR1 MGHRA, CDR2 YSYEKL. The trim removed 1 base at V and 0 bases at J, leaving 2 bases unmatched.

The chain is built from TRBV9 and TRBJ2-1; unclear D gene. Between the trimmed V and J ends, which lost 0 bases and 6 bases, there was a span of 10 bases. Germline V gene lookup returns CDR1 SGDLS and CDR2 YYNGEE. The CDR3 is 14 amino acids. The CDR3 protein is CASSVALGGNEQFF. The DNA of the CDR3 is TGTGCCAGCAGCGTAGCTCTAGGCGGCAATGAGCAGTTCTTC. Full variable domain (outside the CDR3, taken from reference TRBV9 and TRBJ2-1): DSGVTQTPKHLITATGQRVTLRCSPRSGDLSVYWYQQSLDQGLQFLIQYYNGEERAKGNILERFSAQQFPDLHSELNLSSLELGDSALYFCASSVALGGNEQFFGPGTRLTVL.

About this clone itself: Germline is not matched at one junction end, which may reflect a read error. The V and J genes are TRBV7-7 and TRBJ2-2; D possibly corresponds to TRBD2 (6 bases). This CDR3 comprises 17 residues. Germline assignment: CDR1 SSHAT and CDR2 FNYEAQ (reference sequence). The DNA of the CDR3 is TGTGCTAGCAGCGACCGCCAAGGACTAACGAACACCGGGGAGCTGTTTTTT. Its protein is CASSDRQGLTNTGELFF.

The chain employs TRBV27 and TRBJ2-6, with D possibly being TRBD2 (5 bases). The V gene lost 4 bases and the J gene lost 2 bases, with 9 bases spanning the gap. The CDR3 consists of 15 residues. Germline values: CDR1 MNHEY, CDR2 SMNVEV (reference sequence). Here the CDR3 reads CASSYREPGANVLTF. The CDR3 DNA sequence: TGTGCCAGCAGTTATAGGGAGCCTGGGGCCAACGTCCTGACTTTC.

The chain is built from TRBV28 and TRBJ1-1; perhaps TRBD1 as D (5 bases). Trimming cost V 6 bases and J 5 bases, with 13 bases left between them. CDR1 is MDHEN and CDR2 is SYDVKM in the germline V gene. This CDR3 spans 13 amino acids. The CDR3 coding sequence is TGTGCCAGCAGGATTAATAGGGGAACTGAAGCTTTCTTT. It is translated as CASRINRGTEAFF.

The chain recombines TRBV18 with TRBJ2-1, with D possibly TRBD1 on 6 matching bases. Trimming removed 3 bases from V and 5 bases from J, with 11 bases in between. CDR3 length equals 14 residues. Germline CDR1 KGHSH, CDR2 LQKENI. CDR3 sequence: CASSPGTNNNEQFF. The CDR3, as DNA: TGTGCCAGCTCACCCGGGACAAATAACAATGAGCAGTTCTTC.